This entry lists 30 T cell receptor beta chains sequenced from one sample in a study of CD8 T cells in Susac syndrome. RNA was extracted with the RNeasy kit, and a quantity of about 0.45 to 1 ug was reverse transcribed using random hexamers. One entry per CDR3 protein results from TCRdb running MiXCR on the immunoSEQ multiplex PCR reads. The sample shows about 200,000 distinct CDR3 sequences, roughly 94% of them seen only once. Source material: CD4+ T cells from PBMCs. These receptors all stem from a human donor in good health.

The chain couples TRBV12-3 or TRBV12-4 to TRBJ2-1; no clear D. The CDR3 loop spans 13 amino acids. V gave up 10 bases and J gave up 0 bases, with 10 bases separating them. Here the CDR3 reads CATSLSSYNEQFF. DNA of the CDR3: TGTGCCACTAGTCTAAGCTCCTACAATGAGCAGTTCTTC.

This clonotype was recorded once. J is TRBJ2-1 and V is TRBV18; D may match TRBD1 or TRBD2 (5 bases each). V shed 5 bases and J shed 7 bases, with 12 bases lying between them. Germline V gene data show CDR1 as KGHSH and CDR2 as LQKENI. The CDR3 is made up of 13 amino acids. The CDR3 nucleotides are TGTGCCAGCTCAATGGGGGACGGGAATGAGCAGTTCTTC. Translating gives CASSMGDGNEQFF.

This CDR3 is CASRPTEQETQYF. CDR3 bases: TGCGCCAGCAGACCGACAGAGCAAGAGACCCAGTACTTC. The chain is built from TRBV4-1 and TRBJ2-5; a possible D gene is TRBD1 (5 bases). With 6 bases removed from V and 2 bases from J, the gap between germline ends came to 10 bases. The CDR3 spans 13 residues. Germline CDR1 is MGHRA and CDR2 is YSYEKL.

The genes are TRBV18 and TRBJ2-7, with D unresolved. The CDR3 runs to 12 residues. V dropped 3 bases and J dropped 3 bases, with 6 bases sitting between them. CDR1 is KGHSH and CDR2 is LQKENI in the germline V gene. CDR3 DNA sequence: TGTGCCAGCTCACCCGCCAACTACGAGCAGTACTTC. This codes for CASSPANYEQYF.

The V and J genes are TRBV5-1 and TRBJ2-1, with TRBD1 as a possible D gene (6 bases). Per the germline V gene, CDR1 is SGHRS and CDR2 is YFSETQ. The length of the CDR3 is 14 residues. Trimming cost V 4 bases and J 6 bases, with 14 bases left between them. The CDR3 coding sequence is TGCGCCAGCAGCCGCCACAGGGACCCCAATGAGCAGTTCTTC. Residues: CASSRHRDPNEQFF.

V and J are TRBV7-6 and TRBJ2-7; D not resolved. V was cut by 4 bases and J by 0 bases, with 19 bases left in between. The CDR3 runs 17 residues. The germline V gene has CDR1 SGHVS and CDR2 FNYEAQ. The CDR3 protein is CASSSSPPGFTSYEQYF. The CDR3 region has the DNA TGTGCCAGCAGCTCCTCCCCCCCCGGGTTTACCTCCTACGAGCAGTACTTC.

The rearrangement joins TRBV4-1 to TRBJ2-5; TRBD2 aligns across 9 bases. Germline values: CDR1 MGHRA, CDR2 YSYEKL. J lost 5 bases, V lost 1 base, and 8 bases had no gene match. This CDR3 comprises 16 residues. CDR3 bases: TGCGCCAGCAGCCAAGTTTCCAGCGGGAGGAGGGAGACCCAGTACTTC. Its protein product is CASSQVSSGRRETQYF.

This sequence joins TRBV20-1 and TRBJ2-5, with 11 bases lining up with TRBD1. V was clipped by 0 bases and J by 4 bases; unmatched bases: 13. Germline V gene sequence: CDR1 DFQATT, CDR2 SNEGSKA (reference sequence). The CDR3 is 18 residues long. The CDR3, as DNA: TGCAGTGCTAGAGATGAAGGGGATTGGACAGGGGGCCTAGAGACCCAGTACTTC. Amino acid sequence: CSARDEGDWTGGLETQYF.

The rearrangement uses TRBV30 and TRBJ2-5; D gene unclear. V lost 1 base and J 1 base, leaving 10 bases between the germline ends. The CDR3 has 14 residues. Germline CDR1 reads GTSNPN; CDR2 reads SVGIG (reference sequence). The CDR3 loop is CAWSAPGPQETQYF. The CDR3 DNA reads as TGTGCCTGGAGTGCCCCGGGTCCCCAAGAGACCCAGTACTTC.

The V and J genes are TRBV27 and TRBJ1-2, with D uncertain. The germline gives CDR1 MNHEY, CDR2 SMNVEV (reference sequence). The CDR3 sequence is 17 residues long. Between the trimmed V and J ends, which lost 2 bases and 3 bases, there was a span of 19 bases. The CDR3 nucleotides read TGTGCCAGCAGTTTAGGGTCTGACGGCGGCTTGCACTATGGCTACACCTTC. Protein: CASSLGSDGGLHYGYTF.

The rearrangement joins TRBV19 to TRBJ1-2, with a possible D match to TRBD1 (6 bases). Germline CDR1 reads LNHDA; CDR2 reads SQIVND (reference sequence). The CDR3 has 13 amino acids. V was shortened by 8 bases and J by 8 bases, with 18 bases between the two germline ends. The CDR3 protein is CASEDSRLEGYTF. As DNA, the CDR3 is TGTGCCAGTGAGGACAGCCGACTTGAGGGCTACACCTTC. The variable domain in full, completed from reference TRBV19 and TRBJ1-2, reads DGGITQSPKYLFRKEGQNVTLSCEQNLNHDAMYWYRQDPGQGLRLIYYSQIVNDFQKGDIAEGYSVSREKKESFPLTVTSAQKNPTAFYLCASEDSRLEGYTFGSGTRLTVV.

The CDR3 region is CASSLPTGSLNSPLHF. The CDR3 DNA reads as TGCGCCAGCAGCCTCCCGACAGGGAGTCTCAATTCACCCCTCCACTTT. This chain uses TRBV4-1 with TRBJ1-6; the match to TRBD1 covers 7 bases. V lost 4 bases to trimming and J lost 7 bases; unmatched junction nucleotides: 10. The CDR3 runs to 16 residues. CDR1 is MGHRA and CDR2 is YSYEKL in the germline V gene.

This chain links TRBV28 with TRBJ2-5; D uncertain. There are 13 residues in the CDR3. V lost 11 bases and J lost 5, with 18 bases in between. Germline V gene lookup returns CDR1 MDHEN and CDR2 SYDVKM. The CDR3 coding sequence is TGTGCCTCCCAAAGTAGATCGTGGGAGACCCAGTACTTC. Residues: CASQSRSWETQYF.

The rearrangement joins TRBV18 to TRBJ2-4, with TRBD1 matching over 9 bases. The CDR3 covers 15 residues. The V gene end was trimmed by 0 bases and the J gene end by 8 bases; junction bases not matched to a gene: 5. The germline V gene encodes CDR1 KGHSH and CDR2 LQKENI. CDR3 DNA sequence: TGTGCCAGCTCACCACCGGCGGGACAGGGTTACATTCAGTACTTC. Translated: CASSPPAGQGYIQYF.

The genes are TRBV4-2 and TRBJ2-1; 16 nucleotides align to TRBD2. Per germline, CDR1 LGHNA and CDR2 YNFKEQ. The CDR3 totals 17 residues. V was pared by 5 bases and J by 7 bases, with 8 bases of the junction left unmatched. The CDR3 reads CASSSGTSGRAGNEQFF. The DNA of the CDR3 is TGTGCCAGCAGCTCCGGGACTAGCGGGAGGGCCGGGAATGAGCAGTTCTTC.

The V and J genes are TRBV19 and TRBJ1-1, with unresolved D. Germline CDR1 reads LNHDA; CDR2 reads SQIVND (reference sequence). V shed 7 bases and J shed 6 bases, with 6 bases lying between them. CDR3 length equals 10 residues. In DNA form, the CDR3 reads TGTGCCAGTAAGAGCGCTGAAGCTTTCTTT. This gives the protein CASKSAEAFF.

This chain connects TRBV20-1 to TRBJ2-7; 7 positions match TRBD2. The V segment lost 3 bases and the J segment 7 bases; nucleotides outside the gene matches: 9. Germline CDR1 reads DFQATT; CDR2 reads SNEGSKA (reference sequence). The CDR3 consists of 13 residues. The CDR3 bases are TGCAGTGCTAGCGGGAGGCGTCTAGATGAGCAGTACGTC. Amino acids: CSASGRRLDEQYV.

The gene calls are TRBV23-1 and TRBJ2-1, with 8 bases fitting TRBD2. TRBV23-1 is given ORF status, its function remaining uncertain. The CDR3 has 18 residues. Unmatched junction bases numbered 23, after V lost 8 bases and J lost 8 bases. For the CDR3, the DNA is TGCGCCAGCGTCGCTCGGGAGGGTAAGCGGGAATTCGTCTATGAGCAGTTCTTC. Residues: CASVAREGKREFVYEQFF.

The rearrangement uses TRBV6-2 or TRBV6-3 and TRBJ2-1, with TRBD2 identical over 7 bases. Germline assignment: CDR1 MNHEY and CDR2 SVGEGT. The CDR3 spans 14 residues. The ends lost 2 bases at V and 9 bases at J; junction bases unmatched: 7. The CDR3 loop reads CASSYPGRLVEQFF. The DNA of the CDR3 is TGTGCCAGCAGTTACCCCGGGAGGTTGGTTGAGCAGTTCTTC.

There are a few counts of this clonotype. This sequence joins TRBV12-3 or TRBV12-4 and TRBJ1-2; D unclear. Trimming removed 1 base from V and 7 bases from J, with 4 bases in between. This CDR3 is built from 11 residues. The CDR3 protein is CASSLGAGYTF. The CDR3 bases are TGTGCCAGCAGTTTAGGGGCTGGCTACACCTTC.

The chain carries TRBV25-1 and TRBJ2-5; D is unclear. Germline CDR1 and CDR2: MGHDK and SYGVNS. V lost 2 bases and J 4 bases, leaving 20 bases between the germline ends. The CDR3 has 17 residues. CDR3 in DNA: TGTGCCAGCAGTGAAGGTTTTGCAGGTCGGACCCGAGAGACCCAGTACTTC. It encodes CASSEGFAGRTRETQYF.

This rearrangement joins TRBV3-1 to TRBJ2-5, with no clear D. From germline, CDR1 is LGHDT and CDR2 YNNKEL (reference sequence). The CDR3 is 12 amino acids. The V end was cut by 8 bases, the J end by 4 bases, with 11 bases between. This CDR3 is CASAKNGETQYF. The CDR3 DNA follows: TGTGCCAGCGCGAAGAATGGAGAGACCCAGTACTTC.

This clonotype came up once. The chain couples TRBV3-1 to TRBJ1-2, with 7 bases matching TRBD1. The V gene end was trimmed by 10 bases and the J gene end by 0 bases; junction bases not matched to a gene: 8. This CDR3 has 14 residues. Germline lookup yields CDR1 LGHDT and CDR2 YNNKEL (reference sequence). The CDR3 nucleotides read TGTGCCACCGGGGACAGCCTTACTAACTATGGCTACACCTTC. Translated: CATGDSLTNYGYTF.

This chain joins TRBV20-1 and TRBJ2-1; 11 nucleotides match TRBD2. Germline loops: CDR1 DFQATT, CDR2 SNEGSKA (reference sequence). The CDR3 length is 19 residues. V shed 0 bases and J 4 bases; nucleotides not matched to a gene: 14. CDR3 sequence reads: CSARDPPGRLAGLYNEQFF. The CDR3 DNA follows: TGCAGTGCTAGAGATCCCCCTGGCAGACTAGCGGGACTATACAATGAGCAGTTCTTC.

The chain uses TRBV7-9 and TRBJ1-1; no reliable D call. The CDR3 length is 15 residues. Per the germline V gene, CDR1 is SEHNR and CDR2 is FQNEAQ (reference sequence). Trimming pared 4 bases from V and 2 bases from J, leaving 14 bases between. The CDR3 DNA reads as TGTGCCAGCAGCTGGACCAGTACTATCAACACTGAAGCTTTCTTT. It yields the protein CASSWTSTINTEAFF.

The chain has TRBV29-1 and TRBJ2-1; D not certain. In germline, CDR1 is SQVTM, CDR2 ANQGSEA. The CDR3 is 11 residues long. V was cut by 7 bases and J by 4 bases, with 8 bases left in between. DNA of the CDR3: TGCAGCGCAGACAAATACAATGAGCAGTTCTTC. It yields the protein CSADKYNEQFF.

DNA for the CDR3: TGCAGTGCTAGAGGGGCCAGCGGGAGTTGGGGTGAGCAGTTCTTC. It specifies CSARGASGSWGEQFF. V usage is TRBV20-1 and J usage is TRBJ2-1, with 8 bases lining up with TRBD2. The CDR3 is made up of 15 amino acids. Germline V gives CDR1 DFQATT, CDR2 SNEGSKA (reference sequence). Trimming took 1 base from V and 9 from J; bases not matched to a gene: 11.

The chain has TRBV20-1 and TRBJ1-1; 8 bases map to TRBD1. Germline values: CDR1 DFQATT, CDR2 SNEGSKA (reference sequence). This CDR3 is built from 15 residues. V shed 6 bases and J 1 base; nucleotides not matched to a gene: 10. The CDR3 nucleotides read TGCAGTGCCGAGCGGACAGGGTACGGGAACACTGAAGCTTTCTTT. The encoded protein is CSAERTGYGNTEAFF.

The chain has TRBV4-3 and TRBJ2-2; D possibly matches TRBD1 or TRBD2 (6 bases each). The CDR3 has 15 amino acids. The germline V and J ends were trimmed by 1 base and 4 bases, with 10 bases remaining between them. CDR1 and CDR2 (germline): LGHNA, YSLEER. The CDR3 region has the DNA TGCGCCAGCAGCCAAGCGGGGGCCGCCACCGGGGAGCTGTTTTTT. Translating gives CASSQAGAATGELFF.

The count of this clonotype is one. The chain couples TRBV7-6 to TRBJ1-2; D is uncertain. With 0 bases removed from V and 0 bases from J, the gap between germline ends came to 11 bases. Germline CDR1 and CDR2: SGHVS and FNYEAQ. The CDR3 is made up of 16 amino acids. The DNA of the CDR3 is TGTGCCAGCAGCTTAGCAAGATGGGGAGCTAACTATGGCTACACCTTC. Translation gives CASSLARWGANYGYTF.